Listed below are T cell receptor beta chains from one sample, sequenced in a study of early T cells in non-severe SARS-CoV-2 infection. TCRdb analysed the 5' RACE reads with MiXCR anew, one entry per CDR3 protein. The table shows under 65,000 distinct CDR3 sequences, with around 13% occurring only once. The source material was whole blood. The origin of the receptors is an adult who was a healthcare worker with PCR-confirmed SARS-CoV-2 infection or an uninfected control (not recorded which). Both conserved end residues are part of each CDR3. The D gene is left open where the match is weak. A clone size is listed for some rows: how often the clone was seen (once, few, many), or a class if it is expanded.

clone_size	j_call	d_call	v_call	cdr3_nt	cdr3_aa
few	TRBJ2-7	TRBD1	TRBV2	TGTGCCAGCAGCATCGACAGGGCGGCCTACGAGCAGTACTTC	CASSIDRAAYEQYF
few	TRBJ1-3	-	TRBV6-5	TGTGCCAGCAGTTACTCAGGGGGCTCTGGAAACACCATATATTTT	CASSYSGGSGNTIYF
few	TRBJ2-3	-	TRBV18	TGTGCCACCAACGAGGCAGATACGCAGTATTTT	CATNEADTQYF
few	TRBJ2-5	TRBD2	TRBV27	TGTGCCAGCAGGCTAGCGGGGGCCAACCAAGAGACCCAGTACTTC	CASRLAGANQETQYF
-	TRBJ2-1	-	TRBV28	TGTGCCACGTTCGGGGAGCTCTACAATGAGCAGTTCTTC	CATFGELYNEQFF
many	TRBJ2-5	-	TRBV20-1	TGCAGTGCTCCAGGACAGAGTCTTGAGACCCAGTACTTC	CSAPGQSLETQYF
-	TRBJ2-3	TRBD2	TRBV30	TGTGCCTGGAGTTCTAGCGGGGGCCGCACAGATACGCAGTATTTT	CAWSSSGGRTDTQYF
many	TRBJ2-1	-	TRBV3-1	TGTGCCAGCAGTAACCTAGCGCCGGAGCAGTTCTTC	CASSNLAPEQFF
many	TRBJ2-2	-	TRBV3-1	TGTGCCAGCAGCAGACAATTCAGGGGAAAGAACACCGGGGAGCTGTTTTTT	CASSRQFRGKNTGELFF
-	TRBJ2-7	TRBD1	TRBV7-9	TGTGCCAGCAGCTTAGACAGGGGCGAGCAGTACTTC	CASSLDRGEQYF
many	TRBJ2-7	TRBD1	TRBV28	TGTGCCAGCAGTCTCAGGGGGCGCGGGCAGTACTTC	CASSLRGRGQYF
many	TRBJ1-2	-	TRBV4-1	TGCGCCAGCAGCCTCGGTCCCCCGACCAACTATGGCTACACCTTC	CASSLGPPTNYGYTF
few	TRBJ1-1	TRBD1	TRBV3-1	TGTGCCAGCAGCCGCGGGACAGGAAACACTGAAGCTTTCTTT	CASSRGTGNTEAFF
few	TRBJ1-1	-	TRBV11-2	TGTGCCAGCAGCTTAGTTCTGAACACTGAAGCTTTCTTT	CASSLVLNTEAFF
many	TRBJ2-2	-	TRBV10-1	TGCGCCAGCAGTGGAGTTCCAGCGGTTGGGTCGCGGGGCACCGGGGAGCTGTTTTTT	CASSGVPAVGSRGTGELFF
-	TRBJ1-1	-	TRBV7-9	TGTGCCAGCAGCCCGACCGGGGAATTT	CASSPTGEF
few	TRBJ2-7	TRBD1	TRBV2	TGTGCCAGCAGTCGACAGGGGGAAGTGCAGTACTTC	CASSRQGEVQYF
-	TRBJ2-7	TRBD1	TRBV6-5	TGTGCCAGCAGCCAGGACAGGGTAGGGGGGCAGTACTTC	CASSQDRVGGQYF
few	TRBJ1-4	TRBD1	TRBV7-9	TGTGCCAGCAGCTTAGCACCGACAGGGAGTGGAGAAAAACTGTTTTTT	CASSLAPTGSGEKLFF
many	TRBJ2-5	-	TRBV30	TGTGCCTGGAGTGGGGGGGTCCGGGAGACCCAGTACTTC	CAWSGGVRETQYF